Below, 21 T cell receptor beta chains from the same sample are listed, as sequenced in a study of T cells in Graves' hyperthyroidism and ophthalmopathy. RNA transcripts gave rise to amplified TCR beta CDR3 regions. The HTBI set primed first-round TCR CDR3 RT-PCR. A single record per CDR3 protein comes from TCRdb applying MiXCR to the multiplex PCR reads. The sample holds approximately 610,000 distinct CDR3 sequences; over 12% are singletons and the top ten take over 3.5%. The sequenced sample was blood. These receptors were taken from a woman in her 40s with Graves' ophthalmopathy.

The chain couples TRBV3-1 to TRBJ2-7; a possible D gene is TRBD2 (6 bases). V dropped 1 base and J dropped 7 bases, with 11 bases sitting between them. Germline V CDR1 and CDR2: LGHDT, YNNKEL (reference sequence). The CDR3 has 13 residues. The CDR3 DNA sequence: TGTGCCAGCAGCCAAGTGAGGAGGGAAGAGCAGTACTTC. This sequence encodes CASSQVRREEQYF.

This clonotype was picked up a small number of times. A much bigger clone sits one base away, suggesting this may be a read error. V is TRBV11-2 and J is TRBJ1-3; D uncertain. V was shortened by 5 bases and J by 2 bases, with 19 bases between the two germline ends. The germline V gene has CDR1 SGHAT and CDR2 FQNNGV. CDR3 length: 17 residues. The CDR3 DNA sequence: TGTGCCAGCAGCCCCTGGGCCTATCCTGGGGCTGGAAACACCATATATTTT. Translation: CASSPWAYPGAGNTIYF.

The gene calls are TRBV6-1 and TRBJ2-5; weak D call: TRBD2 (5 bases). Germline V gene data show CDR1 as MNHNS and CDR2 as SASEGT. V was clipped by 1 base and J by 5 bases, with 8 bases between them. The CDR3 contains 13 residues. The CDR3 DNA sequence: TGTGCCAGCAGTGAAGTACTAGGGGAGACCCAGTACTTC. Encoded protein: CASSEVLGETQYF.

This clonotype was counted many times. The V gene is TRBV19, the J gene TRBJ1-1; tentatively, D is TRBD1 (6 bases). The CDR3 runs to 14 residues. Between the trimmed V and J ends, which lost 5 bases and 4 bases, there was a span of 14 bases. The germline V gene has CDR1 LNHDA and CDR2 SQIVND (reference sequence). The CDR3 nucleotides are TGTGCCAGTAGTGCACAGGGAGGGGTCACTGAAGCTTTCTTT. It codes for CASSAQGGVTEAFF.

About this clonotype itself: The CDR3 end shows no conserved phenylalanine or tryptophan, and so a read error is likely. The chain recombines TRBV6-2 or TRBV6-3 with TRBJ2-2; TRBD2 matches 15 bases. The CDR3 has 15 residues. The germline CDR1 and CDR2 sequences are MNHEY and SVGEGT. After removal of 7 bases from V and 6 bases from J, the junction contained 3 bases not matched to a gene. In DNA, the CDR3 is TGTGCCAGCATCCGGACTAGCGGGAGGGCCGGGGAGCTGTTTTGT. Translation: CASIRTSGRAGELFC.

This clonotype was recorded at least ten times. The rearrangement links TRBV7-9 to TRBJ1-2; weak D call: TRBD1 (5 bases). This CDR3 comprises 14 residues. The V gene's germline CDR1 is SEHNR and CDR2 FQNEAQ (reference sequence). V lost 0 bases and J lost 4, with 9 bases in between. The CDR3 spells CASSLAGPGYGYTF. DNA for the CDR3: TGTGCCAGCAGCTTAGCGGGGCCTGGCTATGGCTACACCTTC.

This clonotype was detected only a few times. This chain links TRBV28 with TRBJ1-2; 8 bases line up with TRBD1. V shed 0 bases and J 6 bases; nucleotides not matched to a gene: 6. The CDR3 totals 15 residues. Germline assignment: CDR1 MDHEN and CDR2 SYDVKM. The CDR3 loop reads CASSLWDREVNGYTF. CDR3 nucleotides: TGTGCCAGCAGTTTATGGGACAGGGAAGTCAATGGCTACACCTTC.

There are many counts of this clonotype. The chain uses TRBV2 and TRBJ1-5, with a weak D call TRBD1 (5 bases). The CDR3 length is 12 residues. The germline gives CDR1 SNHLY, CDR2 FYNNEI. V dropped 7 bases and J dropped 5 bases, with 9 bases sitting between them. The CDR3 sequence is CASNQGDQPQHF. The DNA for the CDR3 is TGTGCCAGCAATCAGGGAGATCAGCCCCAGCATTTT. The variable domain in full, with the rest retrieved from reference TRBV2 and TRBJ1-5, is EPEVTQTPSHQVTQMGQEVILRCVPISNHLYFYWYRQILGQKVEFLVSFYNNEISEKSEIFDDQFSVERPDGSNFTLKIRSTKLEDSAMYFCASNQGDQPQHFGDGTRLSIL.

Ten or more counts support this clonotype. The J gene is TRBJ2-5, the V gene TRBV24-1; 9 nucleotides line up with TRBD1. V lost 5 bases and J lost 4; bases outside the gene matches: 4. The germline V gene encodes CDR1 KGHDR and CDR2 SFDVKD. The CDR3 length is 14 residues. The CDR3 sequence: CATSATGGGETQYF. The CDR3 DNA reads TGTGCCACCAGTGCCACAGGGGGCGGAGAGACCCAGTACTTC.

This clonotype has ten or more counts. The V gene is TRBV20-1, the J gene TRBJ2-5; TRBD2 matches 13 bases. Germline CDR1 reads DFQATT; CDR2 reads SNEGSKA (reference sequence). Trimming at V came to 5 bases and at J to 1 base, leaving 4 bases not matched to a gene. There are 15 residues in the CDR3. The CDR3: CSAGGTSGTQETQYF. The CDR3 nucleotides read TGCAGTGCTGGGGGGACTAGCGGGACCCAAGAGACCCAGTACTTC.

The rearrangement uses TRBV14 and TRBJ1-1; 9 nucleotides line up with TRBD1. CDR1 and CDR2 (germline): SGHDN, FVKESK. The CDR3 is 16 residues long. V shed 1 base and J 5 bases; nucleotides not matched to a gene: 8. This chain's CDR3 is CASSQGSTGGRTEAFF. The CDR3 DNA is TGTGCCAGCAGCCAAGGGTCGACAGGGGGTAGGACTGAAGCTTTCTTT.

At least ten counts were recorded for this clonotype. The rearrangement links TRBV27 to TRBJ2-1; possible D gene TRBD2, 6 bases. Looked up from germline, CDR1 is MNHEY and CDR2 is SMNVEV (reference sequence). Trimming stripped 5 bases from V and 7 bases from J, with 12 bases between. This CDR3 region has 13 residues. The CDR3 is CASSIREINEQFF. DNA of the CDR3: TGTGCCAGCAGTATTCGGGAGATAAATGAGCAGTTCTTC.

This clonotype showed up many times. The V and J genes are TRBV24-1 and TRBJ2-5, with D perhaps TRBD1 or TRBD2 (5 bases each). Germline values: CDR1 KGHDR, CDR2 SFDVKD. V shed 0 bases and J shed 2 bases, with 15 bases lying between them. The CDR3 has 17 amino acids. The chain's CDR3 is CATSDLRELGEQETQYF. DNA for the CDR3: TGTGCCACCAGTGATTTGCGGGAATTAGGGGAACAAGAGACCCAGTACTTC.

The chain couples TRBV11-2 to TRBJ1-6; the D is unclear. Germline CDR1 SGHAT, CDR2 FQNNGV. The CDR3 consists of 13 residues. Trimming stripped 4 bases from V and 14 bases from J, with 15 bases between. CDR3 nucleotide sequence: TGTGCCAGCAGCTCCGACGTGCTGGTGGCCCTCCACTTT. It specifies CASSSDVLVALHF.

Many counts were recorded for this clonotype. The rearrangement joins TRBV2 to TRBJ1-1, with TRBD1 matching 8 bases. CDR3 length equals 18 residues. Germline trimming cut 0 bases from V and 1 base from J; bases unmatched to any gene: 10. The germline V gene encodes CDR1 SNHLY and CDR2 FYNNEI. CDR3 in DNA: TGTGCCAGCAGTGAAGCTGGGGCGACAGGACAGGGGAACACTGAAGCTTTCTTT. Protein: CASSEAGATGQGNTEAFF. The full variable domain, with the rest looked up from reference TRBV2 and TRBJ1-1, is EPEVTQTPSHQVTQMGQEVILRCVPISNHLYFYWYRQILGQKVEFLVSFYNNEISEKSEIFDDQFSVERPDGSNFTLKIRSTKLEDSAMYFCASSEAGATGQGNTEAFFGQGTRLTVV.

This clonotype appeared a few times. V is TRBV11-2 and J is TRBJ2-7; TRBD2 aligns across 12 bases. The CDR3 runs 16 residues. Looked up from germline, CDR1 is SGHAT and CDR2 is FQNNGV. Trimming removed 3 bases from V and 5 bases from J; junction bases left unmatched: 8. DNA for the CDR3: TGTGCCAGCAGCTTGGGTCTAGCGGGAGGGCAGGACGAGCAGTACTTC. Translation: CASSLGLAGGQDEQYF.

This clonotype was recorded a few times. J is TRBJ2-7 and V is TRBV20-1; TRBD1 agrees at 7 bases. The length of the CDR3 is 13 residues. The V gene's germline CDR1 is DFQATT and CDR2 SNEGSKA (reference sequence). V gave up 6 bases and J gave up 2 bases; unmatched junction bases: 7. This CDR3 is CSAQRQGAYEQYF. CDR3 in DNA: TGCAGTGCACAGAGACAGGGCGCCTACGAGCAGTACTTC.

This clonotype was seen repeatedly, ten times or more. The chain links TRBV11-1 to TRBJ2-2; perhaps TRBD2 as D (7 bases). The CDR3 loop spans 15 amino acids. Germline lookup yields CDR1 SGHAT and CDR2 FQDESV (reference sequence). Trimming removed 5 bases at V and 7 bases at J, with 17 bases between. In DNA, the CDR3 is TGTGCCAGCAGCCCGGAGGGAGGGGGTATCGGGGAGCTGTTTTTT. This sequence encodes CASSPEGGGIGELFF.

This clonotype has ten or more counts. This chain connects TRBV24-1 to TRBJ2-2; weak D call: TRBD1 (6 bases). The CDR3 has 15 residues. V was trimmed by 1 base and J by 7 bases, leaving 12 bases between them. CDR1 and CDR2 from the germline V gene are KGHDR and SFDVKD. CDR3 nucleotides: TGTGCCACCAGTGATTTACAGGGAGAGGGCGGGGAGCTGTTTTTT. This gives the protein CATSDLQGEGGELFF.

This clonotype was seen many times. The V and J genes are TRBV30 and TRBJ2-5; 7 bases line up with TRBD2. Looked up from germline, CDR1 is GTSNPN and CDR2 is SVGIG (reference sequence). This CDR3 has 14 amino acids. The ends lost 0 bases at V and 0 bases at J; junction bases unmatched: 1. The CDR3 reads CAWSVGGYQETQYF. The CDR3 coding sequence is TGTGCCTGGAGTGTGGGAGGGTACCAAGAGACCCAGTACTTC.

This clonotype showed up just a few times. The chain combines TRBV6-2 or TRBV6-3 with TRBJ2-7, with 8 nucleotides matching TRBD2. V dropped 6 bases and J dropped 3; count of bases not matched to a gene: 10. Germline CDR1 is MNHEY and CDR2 is SVGEGT. The length of the CDR3 is 15 residues. The CDR3 reads CASRLSGSSFYEQYF. CDR3 DNA: TGTGCCAGCAGATTAAGCGGGAGCTCTTTCTACGAGCAGTACTTC.